These T cell receptor beta chains were read from a single sample in a study of cytomegalovirus exposure and HLA in healthy donors. The repertoire was sequenced with immunoSEQ multiplex PCR; TCRdb's copy has only in-frame clones and lacks some. The data show about 140,000 clones, around 80% seen once. The sequenced sample consisted of PBMCs. The receptors stem from a middle-aged man in good health and CMV-seronegative. CDR3s include the opening cysteine and the closing phenylalanine or tryptophan. Each record gives: clone size, J gene, D gene, V gene, CDR3 DNA, CDR3 protein. The D gene is left open where the match is weak. Clone size is not always given. Where it is, it says once, few, many or a class for expanded clones.

abundance: -; j_gene: TRBJ2-2; d_gene: -; v_gene: TRBV25-1; CDR3nt: TGTGCCAGCAGTGATTCTGGGGGCGCGAACACCGGGGAGCTGTTTTTT; CDR3aa: CASSDSGGANTGELFF
abundance: -; j_gene: TRBJ2-7; d_gene: -; v_gene: TRBV30; CDR3nt: TGTGCCTGTCTCGCCCAGGGGGGTTACGAGCAGTACTTC; CDR3aa: CACLAQGGYEQYF
abundance: -; j_gene: TRBJ2-1; d_gene: -; v_gene: TRBV27; CDR3nt: TGTGCCAGCGGTAGGGGATTCTTTCCCTACAATGAGCAGTTCTTC; CDR3aa: CASGRGFFPYNEQFF
abundance: -; j_gene: TRBJ1-3; d_gene: TRBD1; v_gene: TRBV13; CDR3nt: TGTGCCAGCAGCTTAGTGGGGGACAGGGACTCTGGAAACACCATATATTTT; CDR3aa: CASSLVGDRDSGNTIYF
abundance: -; j_gene: TRBJ2-7; d_gene: -; v_gene: TRBV5-6; CDR3nt: TGTGCCAGCAGCTTCCCGTCCGGGACAAGATCCTACGAGCAGTACTTC; CDR3aa: CASSFPSGTRSYEQYF
abundance: -; j_gene: TRBJ1-1; d_gene: TRBD1; v_gene: TRBV4-1; CDR3nt: TGCGCCAGCAGCGTGGGACAGACGAACACTGAAGCTTTCTTT; CDR3aa: CASSVGQTNTEAFF
abundance: -; j_gene: TRBJ1-1; d_gene: TRBD1; v_gene: TRBV10-3; CDR3nt: TGTGCCATCAGTGAGGGGGCGGGACAGGGATCCACTGAAGCTTTCTTT; CDR3aa: CAISEGAGQGSTEAFF
abundance: once; j_gene: TRBJ2-7; d_gene: -; v_gene: TRBV28; CDR3nt: TGTGCCAGCAGACAATGGTGGGGGCCTGACTACGAGCAGTACTTC; CDR3aa: CASRQWWGPDYEQYF
abundance: few; j_gene: TRBJ2-3; d_gene: -; v_gene: TRBV30; CDR3nt: TGTGCCTGGAGTATCGGCAGGGGGGCCTCAGATACGCAGTATTTT; CDR3aa: CAWSIGRGASDTQYF
abundance: -; j_gene: TRBJ2-5; d_gene: TRBD2; v_gene: TRBV5-6; CDR3nt: TGTGCCAGCAGCCCGGCGACCGGGGGGGAGACCCAGTACTTC; CDR3aa: CASSPATGGETQYF
abundance: -; j_gene: TRBJ2-1; d_gene: TRBD1; v_gene: TRBV7-3; CDR3nt: TGTGCCAGCAGCACGGACAGGGGTGGTCACAATGAGCAGTTCTTC; CDR3aa: CASSTDRGGHNEQFF
abundance: -; j_gene: TRBJ2-3; d_gene: TRBD2; v_gene: TRBV2; CDR3nt: TGTGCCAGCAGTGAGCCTTTTAGCGGGGGGCCAAACACGGGGTCCTCTAGCACAGATACGCAGTATTTT; CDR3aa: CASSEPFSGGPNTGSSSTDTQYF
abundance: once; j_gene: TRBJ1-5; d_gene: -; v_gene: TRBV29-1; CDR3nt: TGCAGCGTTGCTCTAGACAGTAGCAATCAGCCCCAGCATTTT; CDR3aa: CSVALDSSNQPQHF
abundance: -; j_gene: TRBJ1-5; d_gene: -; v_gene: TRBV27; CDR3nt: TGTGCCAGCAGTTTACGGAGAACTTATAGCAATCAGCCCCAGCATTTT; CDR3aa: CASSLRRTYSNQPQHF
abundance: -; j_gene: TRBJ2-5; d_gene: -; v_gene: TRBV7-2; CDR3nt: TGTGCCAGCAGCCCCGGGACAATGTGGGAGACCCAGTACTTC; CDR3aa: CASSPGTMWETQYF
abundance: -; j_gene: TRBJ2-1; d_gene: -; v_gene: TRBV29-1; CDR3nt: TGCAGCGTTGAACAGGTCGGTAACCAGTTCTTC; CDR3aa: CSVEQVGNQFF
abundance: -; j_gene: TRBJ2-7; d_gene: TRBD1; v_gene: TRBV19; CDR3nt: TGTGCCAGTAGTATCGGCTTTTCCGGACAGGGGAACGAGCAGTACTTC; CDR3aa: CASSIGFSGQGNEQYF
abundance: -; j_gene: TRBJ1-5; d_gene: TRBD1; v_gene: TRBV28; CDR3nt: TGTGCCAGCAGTTTACCGACAGGGATGAGTCAGCCCCAGCATTTT; CDR3aa: CASSLPTGMSQPQHF
abundance: -; j_gene: TRBJ2-7; d_gene: -; v_gene: TRBV7-8; CDR3nt: TGTGCCAGCAGCTTAGGGAGACAGACTTACGAGCAGTACTTC; CDR3aa: CASSLGRQTYEQYF
abundance: -; j_gene: TRBJ2-3; d_gene: TRBD2; v_gene: TRBV5-4; CDR3nt: TGTGCCAGCAGCTTGGCCGGGGGGGATACGCAGTATTTT; CDR3aa: CASSLAGGDTQYF
abundance: -; j_gene: TRBJ2-1; d_gene: -; v_gene: TRBV9; CDR3nt: TGTGCCAGCAGCGCACCCGGGACTGGCTCCTACAATGAGCAGTTCTTC; CDR3aa: CASSAPGTGSYNEQFF
abundance: -; j_gene: TRBJ2-7; d_gene: TRBD2; v_gene: TRBV6-5; CDR3nt: TGTGCCAGCACAGGCGGGAGGGCCTACGAGCAGTACTTC; CDR3aa: CASTGGRAYEQYF
abundance: -; j_gene: TRBJ2-1; d_gene: TRBD1; v_gene: TRBV4-1; CDR3nt: TGCGCCAGCAGCCAAGATTCCGGGACAGGGACTAATGAGCAGTTCTTC; CDR3aa: CASSQDSGTGTNEQFF
abundance: -; j_gene: TRBJ2-2; d_gene: TRBD1; v_gene: TRBV5-1; CDR3nt: TGCGCCAGCAGCTTGGCAGGGACAGGGAACACCGGGGAGCTGTTTTTT; CDR3aa: CASSLAGTGNTGELFF
abundance: -; j_gene: TRBJ2-2; d_gene: TRBD2; v_gene: TRBV5-1; CDR3nt: TGCGCCAGCAGCTTGGCCGGACTAGCGGAGAGTAACACCGGGGAGCTGTTTTTT; CDR3aa: CASSLAGLAESNTGELFF
abundance: -; j_gene: TRBJ1-1; d_gene: -; v_gene: TRBV6-1; CDR3nt: TGTGCCAGCAGGGAGAGGGAGTTTGAAGCTTTCTTT; CDR3aa: CASREREFEAFF
abundance: -; j_gene: TRBJ2-7; d_gene: TRBD1; v_gene: TRBV5-1; CDR3nt: TGCGCCAGCAGCGCCTATATAGGGACAGGAGCCTACGAGCAGTACTTC; CDR3aa: CASSAYIGTGAYEQYF
abundance: -; j_gene: TRBJ2-5; d_gene: TRBD2; v_gene: TRBV19; CDR3nt: TGTGCCAGTAGTGGAGGACTAGATACCCAGTACTTC; CDR3aa: CASSGGLDTQYF
abundance: -; j_gene: TRBJ2-3; d_gene: TRBD2; v_gene: TRBV13; CDR3nt: TGTGCCAGCAGCCCAACTAGCGGGAGGGCAGATACGCAGTATTTT; CDR3aa: CASSPTSGRADTQYF
abundance: -; j_gene: TRBJ2-7; d_gene: -; v_gene: TRBV7-9; CDR3nt: TGTGCCAGCAGCCCGGGACTCAGCTCCTACGAGCAGTACTTC; CDR3aa: CASSPGLSSYEQYF
abundance: few; j_gene: TRBJ1-2; d_gene: TRBD1; v_gene: TRBV5-1; CDR3nt: TGCGCCAGCAGTCTGGGGACAGGGGAGAGTAATGGCTACACCTTC; CDR3aa: CASSLGTGESNGYTF
abundance: -; j_gene: TRBJ2-2; d_gene: -; v_gene: TRBV5-1; CDR3nt: TGCGCCAGCAGCTTGGGGACTACGAACACCGGGGAGCTGTTTTTT; CDR3aa: CASSLGTTNTGELFF